This TCR beta chain stems from a study of shared clonotypes between healthy human individuals. Across the study: A donor's plate count was three for CD4 naive and three for CD4 memory; CD8 naive had two and CD8 memory one.

V gave up 5 bases and J gave up 3 bases, with 10 bases separating them. This CDR3 region has 12 residues. Germline V gene sequence: CDR1 GTSNPN, CDR2 SVGIG (reference sequence). TCRdb keeps only in-frame clones here, not all; method: immunoSEQ multiplex PCR. This table has millions of clones, 95% appearing once. To note about this clone: Its target is not known.

The study's findings and limits: Researchers found naive subsets generally carried larger estimated richness than memory subsets.

CD45RA-negative memory and CD45RA+ naive subsets were split from the CD4+ cells. What was sequenced was naive CD4+ T cells sorted from blood. Noted subset: CD45RA+ positively selected. This TCR came from a man aged 18 to 30 in good health. The V call is TRBV30, the J call TRBJ1-1; the D is unclear. CDR3 loop: CAWASGDTEAFF. CDR3 DNA sequence: TGTGCCTGGGCCTCCGGGGACACTGAAGCTTTCTTT.